Included here is one T cell receptor beta chain sequence, with context. What it binds is not known. Autoimmune disease history or systemic immunosuppression excluded patients. Using immunoSEQ multiplex PCR, the repertoire was profiled, and TCRdb retains in-frame clones only, with some absent. The sample has about 40,000 clones; roughly 80% are singletons. The data originate from a study of OX40 agonist ivuxolimab in advanced cancers. Across the study: Cohort: more than 75% men, mean age around 60, aged about 20 to 79. Study-level findings and limits: What antigens the expanded peripheral T cells recognized was never established.

The sample in question was CD4+ or CD8+ T cells sorted from blood, obtained in a trial of the OX40 agonist ivuxolimab. The receptor's source is an adult with an advanced solid tumor such as melanoma, head and neck, liver or kidney cancer.

The CDR3 DNA reads TGTGCCAGCAGCGGTTACTCCTACGAGCAGTACTTC. Translation: CASSGYSYEQYF. The genes are TRBV2 and TRBJ2-7, with D hard to call. The CDR3 covers 12 residues. Germline V lookup: CDR1 SNHLY, CDR2 FYNNEI. With 6 bases removed from V and 0 bases from J, the gap between germline ends came to 6 bases.